A selection of T cell receptor beta chains follows, all from one sample in a study of CD8 T cells in ankylosing spondylitis. Using its own MiXCR run on the 5' RACE reads, TCRdb lists one record per CDR3 protein. In the table there are around 490,000 distinct CDR3 sequences, 5.3% of which are singletons. Source material: blood, either unsorted or a sorted T cell fraction (not recorded which). The receptors shown here come from a male donor with ankylosing spondylitis. CDR3s include the opening cysteine and the closing phenylalanine or tryptophan. A D gene is named only where the DNA matches it firmly.

v_call: TRBV4-2
j_call: TRBJ1-2
d_call: .
cdr3_aa: CASSPRTAMDYTF

v_call: TRBV7-9
j_call: TRBJ2-1
d_call: TRBD2
cdr3_aa: CASSLALGGLGRGEQFF

v_call: TRBV4-2
j_call: TRBJ2-3
d_call: TRBD1
cdr3_aa: CASTRGTGSADTQYF

v_call: TRBV14
j_call: TRBJ2-1
d_call: TRBD2
cdr3_aa: CASSFFGTSDRVDEQFF

v_call: TRBV20-1
j_call: TRBJ1-3
d_call: .
cdr3_aa: CSARDAQGNTIYF

v_call: TRBV5-6
j_call: TRBJ2-1
d_call: TRBD2
cdr3_aa: CASSPGGSHNEQFF

v_call: TRBV4-3
j_call: TRBJ1-1
d_call: .
cdr3_aa: CASSQDVRVSTEAFF

v_call: TRBV20-1
j_call: TRBJ1-2
d_call: .
cdr3_aa: CSASRRAQGYGYTF

v_call: TRBV9
j_call: TRBJ2-5
d_call: TRBD2
cdr3_aa: CASSALSGAGETQYF

v_call: TRBV12-3/TRBV12-4
j_call: TRBJ2-1
d_call: .
cdr3_aa: CASSTGTNNEQFF

v_call: TRBV20-1
j_call: TRBJ1-1
d_call: .
cdr3_aa: CSAPVGGNTEAFF

v_call: TRBV5-4
j_call: TRBJ2-5
d_call: TRBD1
cdr3_aa: CASSKTGGRETQYF

v_call: TRBV4-3
j_call: TRBJ1-1
d_call: .
cdr3_aa: CASSQALGDGRDTEAFF

v_call: TRBV7-2
j_call: TRBJ1-2
d_call: .
cdr3_aa: CASSSVITGLGYTF

v_call: TRBV29-1
j_call: TRBJ1-2
d_call: TRBD1
cdr3_aa: CSTDRGRRGYTF

v_call: TRBV5-4
j_call: TRBJ2-1
d_call: TRBD2
cdr3_aa: CASSKPGLAGDEQFF

v_call: TRBV5-1
j_call: TRBJ2-3
d_call: .
cdr3_aa: CASRRSDTDTQYF

v_call: TRBV4-3
j_call: TRBJ2-2
d_call: .
cdr3_aa: CASSPLPGANYTGELFF

v_call: TRBV20-1
j_call: TRBJ2-7
d_call: TRBD1
cdr3_aa: CSAREDRGRLYEQYF

v_call: TRBV7-9
j_call: TRBJ2-1
d_call: .
cdr3_aa: CASSPATGRETYNEQFF

v_call: TRBV7-2
j_call: TRBJ2-7
d_call: TRBD2
cdr3_aa: CASSFLLAGGYEQYF

v_call: TRBV15
j_call: TRBJ1-2
d_call: .
cdr3_aa: CATSRGPAGRGNYGYTF

v_call: TRBV5-1
j_call: TRBJ1-1
d_call: TRBD1
cdr3_aa: CASTGQGRTEAFF

v_call: TRBV12-3/TRBV12-4
j_call: TRBJ2-5
d_call: TRBD1
cdr3_aa: CASSSDRGQETQYF

v_call: TRBV7-3
j_call: TRBJ2-7
d_call: .
cdr3_aa: CASSLRSGYEQYF

v_call: TRBV12-3/TRBV12-4
j_call: TRBJ2-7
d_call: TRBD1
cdr3_aa: CASSSGQGASYEQYF

v_call: TRBV20-1
j_call: TRBJ2-1
d_call: .
cdr3_aa: CSARVQLTEEQFF

v_call: TRBV28
j_call: TRBJ2-7
d_call: .
cdr3_aa: CASSDPSYEQYF